This is a list of T cell receptor beta chains from one sample in a study of siplizumab effects on memory and regulatory T cells. The data were produced by immunoSEQ multiplex PCR, yet TCRdb's version contains in-frame clones alone and is incomplete. The sample contains about 100,000 clones, 80% to 95% of which appear only once. Sequenced input: CD4+ T cells sorted from blood. The receptor set was obtained from a human donor in good health. CDR3s include the opening cysteine and the closing phenylalanine or tryptophan. A D gene is named only where the DNA matches it firmly. The size of a clone is reported for some rows only, either as once, few or many, or as a class for expanded clones.

cdr3_length	clone_size	d_call	v_call	j_call	cdr3_aa	cdr3_nt
13	.	.	TRBV6-6	TRBJ2-1	CASSIGWINEQFF	TGTGCCAGCAGCATCGGATGGATCAATGAGCAGTTCTTC
16	.	TRBD2	TRBV9	TRBJ2-7	CASSPQVSGSSGEQYF	TGTGCCAGCAGCCCGCAGGTAAGCGGGAGCTCCGGCGAGCAGTACTTC
13	.	TRBD1	TRBV29-1	TRBJ1-1	CSGSTGGDTEAFF	TGCAGCGGATCGACAGGGGGCGACACTGAAGCTTTCTTT
16	.	TRBD1	TRBV28	TRBJ2-2	CASSLGTGAVTGELFF	TGTGCCAGCAGTTTAGGGACAGGGGCGGTCACCGGGGAGCTGTTTTTT
14	.	.	TRBV18	TRBJ2-1	CASSIRALGNEQFF	TGTGCCAGCTCCATTCGGGCTTTGGGCAATGAGCAGTTCTTC
11	once	.	TRBV11-2	TRBJ2-5	CASSLWETQYF	TGTGCCAGCAGCTTATGGGAGACCCAGTACTTC
16	.	.	TRBV27	TRBJ1-1	CASRSHLGGSNTEAFF	TGTGCCAGCAGGAGCCACCTAGGGGGGTCTAACACTGAAGCTTTCTTT
13	.	.	TRBV11-3	TRBJ2-1	CASSLVVNGEQFF	TGTGCCAGCAGCTTAGTAGTTAACGGTGAGCAGTTCTTC
16	.	.	TRBV27	TRBJ1-5	CASRQAGAYSNQPQHF	TGTGCCAGCAGACAGGCCGGGGCCTATAGCAATCAGCCCCAGCATTTT
17	.	.	TRBV5-4	TRBJ2-6	CASSLSLTGSGANVLTF	TGTGCCAGCAGCCTGAGCCTGACAGGCTCTGGGGCCAACGTCCTGACTTTC
15	once	.	TRBV11-3	TRBJ2-3	CASSLVGAPTDTQYF	TGTGCCAGCAGCTTAGTAGGGGCGCCGACAGATACGCAGTATTTT
14	.	.	TRBV5-6	TRBJ2-7	CASSFSGISYEQYF	TGTGCCAGCAGTTTTAGCGGTATCTCCTACGAGCAGTACTTC
15	.	.	TRBV9	TRBJ2-2	CASSAGTQNTGELFF	TGTGCCAGCAGCGCCGGGACCCAGAACACCGGGGAGCTGTTTTTT
13	.	TRBD2	TRBV7-9	TRBJ2-1	CASSLGGRYEQFF	TGTGCCAGCAGCTTAGGCGGGAGGTACGAGCAGTTCTTC
15	.	TRBD2	TRBV6-5	TRBJ2-7	CASSYRGASGEEQYF	TGTGCCAGCAGTTACCGGGGAGCTAGCGGGGAAGAGCAGTACTTC
14	.	TRBD1	TRBV30	TRBJ2-3	CAWSGGTGLDTQYF	TGTGCCTGGAGTGGGGGGACAGGGCTAGATACGCAGTATTTT
15	.	TRBD1	TRBV5-4	TRBJ1-2	CASSPRTGNSRGYTF	TGTGCCAGCAGCCCAAGGACAGGGAACAGCAGGGGCTACACCTTC
16	.	TRBD1	TRBV18	TRBJ1-5	CASSPSFRGLNQPQHF	TGTGCCAGCTCACCAAGTTTTAGGGGGCTCAATCAGCCCCAGCATTTT
16	.	TRBD1	TRBV7-6	TRBJ2-3	CASSPRDREATDTQYF	TGTGCCAGCAGCCCTCGGGACAGGGAGGCGACAGATACGCAGTATTTT
13	.	TRBD1	TRBV6-5	TRBJ2-7	CASSRGQSYEQYF	TGTGCCAGCAGCCGGGGACAGTCCTACGAGCAGTACTTC
14	.	TRBD1	TRBV11-3	TRBJ2-3	CASSAGQGRDTQYF	TGTGCCAGCAGCGCCGGACAGGGGAGGGATACGCAGTATTTT
16	.	TRBD2	TRBV7-9	TRBJ2-7	CASSSPGLAGFYEQYF	TGTGCCAGCAGCTCCCCGGGACTAGCGGGCTTCTACGAGCAGTACTTC
13	once	TRBD1	TRBV18	TRBJ1-2	CASSPRTGYGYTF	TGTGCCAGCTCACCAAGGACAGGCTATGGCTACACCTTC
16	.	TRBD1	TRBV9	TRBJ2-3	CASSFRDRGGTDTQYF	TGTGCCAGCAGCTTCCGGGACAGGGGGGGCACAGATACGCAGTATTTT